These T cell receptor beta chains were read from a single sample in a study of blood T cell repertoires in COVID-19. Profiling relied on immunoSEQ multiplex PCR, and the TCRdb table lists in-frame clones only, not all of them. The repertoire holds some 220,000 clones, 92% seen once, with over 0.8% in the top ten. Sequenced material: peripheral blood. Source of these receptors: a man between 25 and 39 years old with COVID-19, enrolled during active disease. Both conserved end residues are part of each CDR3. The D gene is left open where the match is weak. Not all rows give a size; the values are once, few, many and, for expanded clones, a class.

>once|TRBJ1-5|-|TRBV7-9
TGTGCCAGCAGCTTAGTGCGGGGGGCTAGCAATCAGCCCCAGCATTTT
CASSLVRGASNQPQHF
>-|TRBJ2-2|TRBD1|TRBV23-1
TGCGCCAGCACCCAGACAGGGAAGAACACCGGGGAGCTGTTTTTT
CASTQTGKNTGELFF
>-|TRBJ2-3|TRBD1|TRBV5-1
TGCGCCAGCAGCTTGGGGGACAGGGAAACAGATACGCAGTATTTT
CASSLGDRETDTQYF
>-|TRBJ1-2|TRBD1|TRBV29-1
TGCAGCGTTGGCGGGACAGGTCATTATGGCTACACCTTC
CSVGGTGHYGYTF
>-|TRBJ2-7|TRBD2|TRBV6-5
TGTGCCAGCAGTTACTCTGGTGGGGGGGACTACGAGCAGTACTTC
CASSYSGGGDYEQYF
>once|TRBJ1-4|TRBD1|TRBV15
TGTGCCACCAGCAGGGTACCGGGACAGGGTGAAGAAAAACTGTTTTTT
CATSRVPGQGEEKLFF
>-|TRBJ1-5|-|TRBV12-3/TRBV12-4
TGTGCCAGCAGTCCACAGGGCGATCAGCCCCAGCATTTT
CASSPQGDQPQHF
>-|TRBJ2-5|TRBD2|TRBV19
TGTGCCAGTAGCCTAGCGGGGGGGAGGAGAGAGACCCAGTACTTC
CASSLAGGRRETQYF
>-|TRBJ2-7|-|TRBV6-1
TGTGCCAGCAGTGAACTGGGGCACGAGCAGTACTTC
CASSELGHEQYF
>-|TRBJ1-5|TRBD1|TRBV3-1/TRBV3-2
TGTGCCAGCAGCCCCTCACAGGGGGTCAATCAGCCCCAGCATTTT
CASSPSQGVNQPQHF
>-|TRBJ2-1|TRBD2|TRBV11-2
TGTGCCAGCAGCTTACTAGCGGGGGCTCCTATGGATGAGCAGTTCTTC
CASSLLAGAPMDEQFF
>-|TRBJ2-2|-|TRBV7-3
TGTGCCAGCAGAAACAGGGCGAACACCGGGGAGCTGTTTTTT
CASRNRANTGELFF
>-|TRBJ2-3|TRBD2|TRBV9
TGTGCCAGCAGCGTAGAAGGAGGCCCTTTCTTTAGCGGGGGCCTCACAGATACGCAGTATTTT
CASSVEGGPFFSGGLTDTQYF
>-|TRBJ1-2|TRBD1|TRBV6-6
TGTGCCAGCAGGCACCGACAGGGTAACTATGGCTACACCTTC
CASRHRQGNYGYTF
>-|TRBJ2-7|TRBD2|TRBV11-3
TGTGCCAGCAGCCTCACTAGCGGGGGGACCACCTACGAGCAGTACTTC
CASSLTSGGTTYEQYF
>once|TRBJ1-5|TRBD1|TRBV10-3
TGTGCCATCAGTGAGGGGACAGGAACTTATCAGCCCCAGCATTTT
CAISEGTGTYQPQHF
>-|TRBJ2-7|-|TRBV3-1/TRBV3-2
TGTGCCAGCAGCCAGATGGGCTCGTCCTACGAGCAGTACTTC
CASSQMGSSYEQYF
>-|TRBJ1-6|TRBD1|TRBV30
TGTGCCTGGAGGGGACAGTATAATTCACCCCTCCACTTT
CAWRGQYNSPLHF
>-|TRBJ2-2|TRBD1|TRBV19
TGTGCCAGTAGGCCTCAGGGGGCTGACACCGGGGAGCTGTTTTTT
CASRPQGADTGELFF
>-|TRBJ2-3|TRBD1|TRBV5-3
TGTGCCAACCCGGCGGACAGGGGTAAGGGGCACGGCCCAGATACGCAGTATTTT
CANPADRGKGHGPDTQYF
>-|TRBJ1-3|TRBD1|TRBV10-3
TGTGCCATCAGTGCGGGGCAGGGGGCGTCGGACGGAAACACCATATATTTT
CAISAGQGASDGNTIYF
>-|TRBJ2-7|TRBD2|TRBV3-1/TRBV3-2
TGTGCCAGCAGCCACCGGGGGGGTGTCGACGAGCAGTACTTC
CASSHRGGVDEQYF
>-|TRBJ1-1|-|TRBV20-1
TGCAGTGCTAGTTTGGCAGGGGTGGGGACTGAAGCTTTCTTT
CSASLAGVGTEAFF
>-|TRBJ1-3|-|TRBV6-6
TGTGCCAGCAGAACAGGGTTCTCTGGAAACACCATATATTTT
CASRTGFSGNTIYF
>few|TRBJ1-2|TRBD1|TRBV12-5
TGTGCTAGTGGTTTGGAAGAATCGTGGACAGGAGCGACCTATGGCTACACCTTC
CASGLEESWTGATYGYTF
>-|TRBJ2-6|-|TRBV5-1
TGCGCCAGCAGCTTGGTCGGGAGTACCTTCTCTGGGGCCAACGTCCTGACTTTC
CASSLVGSTFSGANVLTF
>once|TRBJ1-1|-|TRBV12-2
TGTGCAAGTCGCTTAGCTGACAGGGGCATGAACACTGAAGCTTTCTTT
CASRLADRGMNTEAFF
>-|TRBJ2-1|TRBD1|TRBV7-3
TGTGCCAGCAGCCCCCAGGGGGCGGCCTACAATGAGCAGTTCTTC
CASSPQGAAYNEQFF
>once|TRBJ2-7|-|TRBV6-5
TGTGCCAGCAGTTATCAAGTTCGAGGGGGCTACGAGCAGTACTTC
CASSYQVRGGYEQYF
>-|TRBJ2-7|TRBD1|TRBV9
TGTGCCAGCAGCCCGCGGACAGGGTCCTACGAGCAGTACTTC
CASSPRTGSYEQYF
>-|TRBJ1-1|TRBD1|TRBV5-1
TGCGCCAGCAGCTTGCGATCAGGGGGTACTACTGAAGCTTTCTTT
CASSLRSGGTTEAFF
>-|TRBJ2-1|TRBD2|TRBV5-1
TGCGCCAGCAGCTCTAGCGGAGGAAACAATGAGCAGTTCTTC
CASSSSGGNNEQFF
>-|TRBJ2-1|-|TRBV27
TGTGCCAGCAGTCACCAACAGGGCCGCGAGCAGTTCTTC
CASSHQQGREQFF
>-|TRBJ2-3|TRBD2|TRBV5-1
TGCGCCAGCAGGCGGGGGGTGGCTAGCACAGATACGCAGTATTTT
CASRRGVASTDTQYF
>-|TRBJ1-3|-|TRBV25-1
TGTGCCAGCAGTGCAGGTGGAAACACCATATATTTT
CASSAGGNTIYF
>once|TRBJ2-7|-|TRBV3-1/TRBV3-2
TGTGCCAGCAGCCACACCTACGAGCAGTACTTC
CASSHTYEQYF
>-|TRBJ1-1|-|TRBV19
TGTGCCAGTAGTCCTAAGGCTCAGGGAACAAAAGCTTTCTTT
CASSPKAQGTKAFF
>-|TRBJ2-1|TRBD2|TRBV5-6
TGTGCCAGCAGCTTGCCCAGCGGGGGGTCCAAGTACAATGAGCAGTTCTTC
CASSLPSGGSKYNEQFF
>-|TRBJ2-3|-|TRBV5-4
TGTGCCAGCAGCTTGGGGGTAGCATCAGATACGCAGTATTTT
CASSLGVASDTQYF
>-|TRBJ1-1|-|TRBV23-1
TGCGCCAGCAGTCTTGATCCTGGACCCCCGGAGGTTGCCACTGAAGCTTTCTTT
CASSLDPGPPEVATEAFF
>-|TRBJ2-3|TRBD2|TRBV5-1
TGCGCCAGCAGCTTGATGGCTAGCGGGGCCCTAAGCACAGATACGCAGTATTTT
CASSLMASGALSTDTQYF
>-|TRBJ1-2|TRBD1|TRBV27
TGTGCCAGCAGCCCAAACTGGGACAGGGCAAAAAACTATGGCTACACCTTC
CASSPNWDRAKNYGYTF
>-|TRBJ1-1|TRBD1|TRBV7-9
TGTGCCAGCAGCCTACTACAGGGGGACACTGAAGCTTTCTTT
CASSLLQGDTEAFF
>once|TRBJ2-6|-|TRBV19
TGTGCCAGTAGTCCCCGATTAGGGGACTCTGGGGCCAACGTCCTGACTTTC
CASSPRLGDSGANVLTF
>-|TRBJ1-2|-|TRBV4-1
TGCGCCAGCAGCCAAGAGACAGGATGGTATGGCTACACCTTC
CASSQETGWYGYTF
>-|TRBJ1-6|-|TRBV7-9
TGTGCCAGCAGCCCACTAGGGAAGCACGGGGTTTCACCCCTCCACTTT
CASSPLGKHGVSPLHF
>once|TRBJ2-3|-|TRBV10-2
TGCGCCAGCAGTGAGCCAGGTAGCACAGATACGCAGTATTTT
CASSEPGSTDTQYF
>-|TRBJ1-5|-|TRBV19
TGTGCCAGTAGTTCACAGGGTGGCAATCAGCCCCAGCATTTT
CASSSQGGNQPQHF
>-|TRBJ1-3|TRBD1|TRBV28
TGTGCCAGCCGCTCGGGACAGGGAAACACCATATATTTT
CASRSGQGNTIYF
>-|TRBJ2-2|TRBD1|TRBV5-4
TGTGCCAGCAGCTTCTCGGACAGGGCCCGGTCGGGCGGGGAGCTGTTTTTT
CASSFSDRARSGGELFF
>-|TRBJ2-7|-|TRBV27
TGTGCCAGCAGTCTCATGGGGCATTCCTACGAGCAGTACTTC
CASSLMGHSYEQYF
>-|TRBJ2-5|-|TRBV5-6
TGTGCCAGCAGCTTTACAGACCAAGAGACCCAGTACTTC
CASSFTDQETQYF
>-|TRBJ2-2|-|TRBV5-1
TGCGCCAGCAGCCCGGGGTCGGCGACCGGGGAGCTGTTTTTT
CASSPGSATGELFF
>-|TRBJ2-7|TRBD1|TRBV7-7
TGTGCCAGCAGCTTCGGACAGGGAACCTTCGAGCAGTACTTC
CASSFGQGTFEQYF